The T cell receptor (beta chain) described here comes from a study of metastatic and nonmetastatic thyroid tumors. With MiXCR, TCRdb reprocessed the PCR reads. This table holds tens of thousands of clones, 30% found once. This clone came up many times. Each patient came to thyroid surgery without any prior treatment (of any kind). V was cut by 2 bases and J by 9 bases, with 8 bases left in between. The CDR3 totals 12 residues. The V gene's germline CDR1 is SEHNR and CDR2 FQNEAQ (reference sequence). This clonotype was sampled from a female donor with papillary thyroid cancer or a benign thyroid nodule (not recorded which). Some clones in this sample may be carry-over from other donors' samples. This chain joins TRBV7-9 and TRBJ2-1; possibly TRBD1 for D (5 bases). The sample consisted of blood. The CDR3 DNA sequence: TGTGCCAGCAGCTTAATAAGGGGTGAGCAGTTCTTC. Encoded protein: CASSLIRGEQFF.